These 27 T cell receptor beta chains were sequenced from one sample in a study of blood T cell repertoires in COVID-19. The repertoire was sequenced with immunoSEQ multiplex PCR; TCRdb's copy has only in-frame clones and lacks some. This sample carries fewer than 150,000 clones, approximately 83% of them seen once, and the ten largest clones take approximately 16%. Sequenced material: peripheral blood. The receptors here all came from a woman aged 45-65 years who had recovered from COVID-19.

CDR3 DNA: TGTGCCAGCGCCACCGGGACAGACATATACGAGCAGTACTTC. Protein sequence: CASATGTDIYEQYF. The chain couples TRBV6-5 to TRBJ2-7, with TRBD1 matching over 7 bases. The trim removed 8 bases at V and 4 bases at J, leaving 11 bases unmatched. The CDR3 covers 14 residues. CDR1 and CDR2 (germline): MNHEY, SVGAGI.

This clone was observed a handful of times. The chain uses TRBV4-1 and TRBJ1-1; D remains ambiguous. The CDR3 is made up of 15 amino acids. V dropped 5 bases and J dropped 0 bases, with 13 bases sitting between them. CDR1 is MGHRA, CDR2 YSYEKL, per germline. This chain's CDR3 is CASSGDGSLNTEAFF. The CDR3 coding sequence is TGCGCCAGCAGCGGAGACGGCAGCTTGAACACTGAAGCTTTCTTT.

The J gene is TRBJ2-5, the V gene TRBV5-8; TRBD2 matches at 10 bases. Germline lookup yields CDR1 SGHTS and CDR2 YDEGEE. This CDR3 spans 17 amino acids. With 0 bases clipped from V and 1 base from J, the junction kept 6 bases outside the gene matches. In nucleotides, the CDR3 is TGTGCCAGCAGCTTGGCCCTAATAGCGGGAGGCCAAGAGACCCAGTACTTC. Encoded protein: CASSLALIAGGQETQYF. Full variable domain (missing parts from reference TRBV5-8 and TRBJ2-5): EAGVTQSPTHLIKTRGQQATLRCSPISGHTSVYWYQQALGLGLQFLLWYDEGEERNRGNFPPRFSGRQFPNYSSELNVNALELEDSALYLCASSLALIAGGQETQYFGPGTRLLVL.

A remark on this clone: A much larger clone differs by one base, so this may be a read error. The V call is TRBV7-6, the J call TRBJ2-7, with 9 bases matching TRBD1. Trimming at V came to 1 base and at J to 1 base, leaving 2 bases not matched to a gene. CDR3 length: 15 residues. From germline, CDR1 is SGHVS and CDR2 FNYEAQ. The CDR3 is CASSLDGTGSYEQYF. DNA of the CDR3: TGTGCCAGCAGCTTAGACGGGACAGGGTCCTACGAGCAGTACTTC.

Here the CDR3 reads CASSLRQRETQYF. DNA for the CDR3: TGTGCCAGCAGCTTACGGCAGCGAGAGACCCAGTACTTC. The V and J genes are TRBV7-6 and TRBJ2-5; D remains ambiguous. In germline, CDR1 is SGHVS, CDR2 FNYEAQ. CDR3 length equals 13 residues. V was clipped by 2 bases and J by 4 bases, with 8 bases between them.

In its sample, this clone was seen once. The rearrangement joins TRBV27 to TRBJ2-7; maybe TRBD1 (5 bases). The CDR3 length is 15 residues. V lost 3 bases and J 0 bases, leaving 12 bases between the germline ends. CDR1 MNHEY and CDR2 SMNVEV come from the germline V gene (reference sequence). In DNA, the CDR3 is TGTGCCAGCAGTTTGACAGTGCGGAACTCCTACGAGCAGTACTTC. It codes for CASSLTVRNSYEQYF.

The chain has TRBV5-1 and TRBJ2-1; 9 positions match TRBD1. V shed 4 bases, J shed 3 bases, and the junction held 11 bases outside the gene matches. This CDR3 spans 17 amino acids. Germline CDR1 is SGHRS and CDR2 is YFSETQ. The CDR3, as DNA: TGCGCCAGCAGCCAAATTACCGGGACAGGGAGCTACAATGAGCAGTTCTTC. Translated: CASSQITGTGSYNEQFF.

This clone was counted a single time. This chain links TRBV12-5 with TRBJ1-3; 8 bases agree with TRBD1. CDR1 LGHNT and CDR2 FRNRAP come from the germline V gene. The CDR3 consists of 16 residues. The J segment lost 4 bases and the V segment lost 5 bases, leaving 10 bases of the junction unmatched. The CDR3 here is CASGQDRARIGNTIYF. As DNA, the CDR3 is TGTGCTAGTGGTCAGGACAGGGCTCGTATAGGAAACACCATATATTTT.

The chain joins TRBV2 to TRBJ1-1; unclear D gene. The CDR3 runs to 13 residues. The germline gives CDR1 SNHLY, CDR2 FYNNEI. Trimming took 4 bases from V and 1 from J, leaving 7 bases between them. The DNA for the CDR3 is TGTGCCAGCAGTGCTGGAGGGAACACTGAAGCTTTCTTT. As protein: CASSAGGNTEAFF.

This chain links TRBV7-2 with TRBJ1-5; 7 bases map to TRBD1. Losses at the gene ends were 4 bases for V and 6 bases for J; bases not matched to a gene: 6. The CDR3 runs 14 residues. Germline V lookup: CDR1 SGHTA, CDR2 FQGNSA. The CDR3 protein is CASSSTGFFQPQHF. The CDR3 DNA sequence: TGTGCCAGCAGCTCGACAGGGTTCTTTCAGCCCCAGCATTTT.

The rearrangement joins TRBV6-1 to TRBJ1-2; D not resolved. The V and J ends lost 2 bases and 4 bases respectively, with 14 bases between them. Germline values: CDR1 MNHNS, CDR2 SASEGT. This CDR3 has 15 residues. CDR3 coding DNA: TGTGCCAGCAGTGAATCGAGCGCCCGAATCTATGGCTACACCTTC. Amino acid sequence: CASSESSARIYGYTF.

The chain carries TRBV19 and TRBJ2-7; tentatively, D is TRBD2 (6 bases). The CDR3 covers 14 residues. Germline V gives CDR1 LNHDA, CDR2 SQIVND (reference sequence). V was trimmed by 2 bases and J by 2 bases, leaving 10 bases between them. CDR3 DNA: TGTGCCAGTAGTATAAGGGAGGAGACCTACGAGCAGTACTTC. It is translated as CASSIREETYEQYF.

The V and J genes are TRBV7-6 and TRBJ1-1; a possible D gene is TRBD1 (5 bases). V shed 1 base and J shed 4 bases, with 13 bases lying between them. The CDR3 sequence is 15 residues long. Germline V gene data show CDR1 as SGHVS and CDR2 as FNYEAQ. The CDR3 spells CASSLVGRASTEAFF. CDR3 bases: TGTGCCAGCAGCTTAGTAGGCAGGGCTAGCACTGAAGCTTTCTTT.

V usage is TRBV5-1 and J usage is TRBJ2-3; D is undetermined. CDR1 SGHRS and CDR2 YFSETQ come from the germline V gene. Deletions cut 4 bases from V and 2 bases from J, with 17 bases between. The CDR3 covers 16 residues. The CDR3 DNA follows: TGCGCCAGCAGCCCCGCCCAGAGGTCCTACACAGATACGCAGTATTTT. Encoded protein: CASSPAQRSYTDTQYF.

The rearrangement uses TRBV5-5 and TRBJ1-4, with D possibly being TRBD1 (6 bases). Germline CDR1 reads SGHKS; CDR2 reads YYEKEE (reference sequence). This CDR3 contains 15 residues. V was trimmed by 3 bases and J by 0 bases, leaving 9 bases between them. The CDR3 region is CASSYRDTTNEKLFF. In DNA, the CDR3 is TGTGCCAGCAGCTACCGGGACACAACTAATGAAAAACTGTTTTTT. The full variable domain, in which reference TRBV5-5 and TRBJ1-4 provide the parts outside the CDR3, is DAGVTQSPTHLIKTRGQQVTLRCSPISGHKSVSWYQQVLGQGPQFIFQYYEKEERGRGNFPDRFSARQFPNYSSELNVNALLLGDSALYLCASSYRDTTNEKLFFGSGTQLSVL.

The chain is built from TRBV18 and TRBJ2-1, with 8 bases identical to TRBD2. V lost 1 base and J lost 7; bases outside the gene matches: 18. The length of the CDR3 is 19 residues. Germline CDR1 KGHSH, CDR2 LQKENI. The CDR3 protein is CASSPRAPGGIPIWNEQFF. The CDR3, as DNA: TGTGCCAGCTCACCACGAGCACCGGGGGGGATCCCAATTTGGAATGAGCAGTTCTTC.

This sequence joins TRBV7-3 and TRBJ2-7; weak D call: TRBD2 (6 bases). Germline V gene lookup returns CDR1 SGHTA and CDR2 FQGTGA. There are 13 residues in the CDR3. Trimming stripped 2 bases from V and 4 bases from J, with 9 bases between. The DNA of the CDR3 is TGTGCCAGCAGCTTAGACGGGAGTTACGAGCAGTACTTC. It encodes CASSLDGSYEQYF.

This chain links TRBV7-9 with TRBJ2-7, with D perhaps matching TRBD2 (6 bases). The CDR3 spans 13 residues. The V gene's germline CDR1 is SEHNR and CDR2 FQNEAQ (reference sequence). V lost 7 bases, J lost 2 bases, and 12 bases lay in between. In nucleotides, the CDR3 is TGTGCCAGCACCGGGGCGGGGACCTACGAGCAGTACTTC. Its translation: CASTGAGTYEQYF.

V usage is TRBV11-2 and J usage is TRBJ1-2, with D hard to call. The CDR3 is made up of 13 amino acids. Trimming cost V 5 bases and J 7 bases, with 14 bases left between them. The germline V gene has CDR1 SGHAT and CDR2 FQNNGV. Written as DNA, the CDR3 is TGTGCCAGCAGCCCTACTTGGAGGGCTGGCTACACCTTC. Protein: CASSPTWRAGYTF.

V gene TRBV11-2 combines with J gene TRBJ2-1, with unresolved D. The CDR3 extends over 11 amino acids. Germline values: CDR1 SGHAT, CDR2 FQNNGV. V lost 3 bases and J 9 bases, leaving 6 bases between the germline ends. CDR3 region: CASSFHGEQFF. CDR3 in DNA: TGTGCCAGCAGCTTTCACGGTGAGCAGTTCTTC.

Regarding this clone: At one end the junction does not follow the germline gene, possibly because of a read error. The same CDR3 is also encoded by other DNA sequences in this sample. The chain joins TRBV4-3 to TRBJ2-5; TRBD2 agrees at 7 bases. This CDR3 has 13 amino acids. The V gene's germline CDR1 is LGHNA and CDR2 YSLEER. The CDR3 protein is CASSQGLEETQYF. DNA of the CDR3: TGCGCCAGTAGCCAAGGACTAGAAGAGACCCAGTACTTC.

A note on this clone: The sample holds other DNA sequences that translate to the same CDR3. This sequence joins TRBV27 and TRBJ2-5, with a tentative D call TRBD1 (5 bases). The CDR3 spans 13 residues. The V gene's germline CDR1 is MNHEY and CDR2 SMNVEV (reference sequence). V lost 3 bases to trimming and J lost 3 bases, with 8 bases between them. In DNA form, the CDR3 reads TGTGCCAGCAGTTTGTCCAGGGAAGAGACCCAGTACTTC. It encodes CASSLSREETQYF.

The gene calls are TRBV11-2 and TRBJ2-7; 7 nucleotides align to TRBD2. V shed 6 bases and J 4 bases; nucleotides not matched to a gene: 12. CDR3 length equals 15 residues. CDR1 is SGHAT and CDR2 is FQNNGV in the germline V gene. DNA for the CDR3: TGTGCCAGCAGGCTGTTGCGGGCGGGAGTTTACGAGCAGTACTTC. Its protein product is CASRLLRAGVYEQYF.

DNA of the CDR3: TGTGCCAGCAGTTCCCCGGTTTACTACGAGCAGTACTTC. Amino acid sequence: CASSSPVYYEQYF. The chain employs TRBV6-5 and TRBJ2-7; D is undetermined. The V end was cut by 4 bases, the J end by 3 bases, with 10 bases between. The germline V gene has CDR1 MNHEY and CDR2 SVGAGI. The CDR3 totals 13 residues.

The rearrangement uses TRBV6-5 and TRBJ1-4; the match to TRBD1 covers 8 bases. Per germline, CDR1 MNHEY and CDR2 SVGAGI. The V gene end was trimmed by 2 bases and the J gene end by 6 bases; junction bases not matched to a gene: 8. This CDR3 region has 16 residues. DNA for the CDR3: TGTGCCAGCAGTTACACCAGGACAGGGAGTGATGAAAAACTGTTTTTT. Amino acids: CASSYTRTGSDEKLFF.

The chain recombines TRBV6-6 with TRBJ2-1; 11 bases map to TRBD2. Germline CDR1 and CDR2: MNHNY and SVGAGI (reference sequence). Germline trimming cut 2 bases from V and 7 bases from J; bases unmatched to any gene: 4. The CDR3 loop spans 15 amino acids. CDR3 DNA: TGTGCCAGCAGTTACGGGACTAGCGGTGCTAATGAGCAGTTCTTC. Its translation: CASSYGTSGANEQFF.

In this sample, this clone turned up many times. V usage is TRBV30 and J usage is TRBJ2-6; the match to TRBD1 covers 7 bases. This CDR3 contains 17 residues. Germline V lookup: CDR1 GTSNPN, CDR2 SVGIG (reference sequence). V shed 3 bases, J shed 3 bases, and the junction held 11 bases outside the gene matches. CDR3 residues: CAWSPTGMLGGANVLTF. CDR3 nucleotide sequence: TGTGCCTGGAGCCCGACAGGGATGCTAGGTGGGGCCAACGTCCTGACTTTC.